The source of this TCR beta chain is a study of patients and donors after allogeneic stem cell transplantation. Germline CDR1 is SGHAT and CDR2 is FQNNGV. CDR3 length equals 14 residues. Trimming removed 1 base from V and 1 base from J, with 6 bases in between. This clonotype came up a few times. TCRdb ran MiXCR on the RT-PCR reads and lists one entry per CDR3 protein. Altogether roughly 230,000 distinct CDR3 sequences are present, roughly 14% being singletons, with the ten largest covering around 10%. Sequencing input: blood, either unsorted or a sorted T cell fraction (not recorded which). The sequence came from a human donor who was either an allogeneic HSCT recipient or a stem cell or donor lymphocyte infusion donor (not recorded which). It is not recorded whose cells these are; they may come from a transplant donor. The rearrangement links TRBV11-2 to TRBJ2-3; unclear D gene. CDR3 sequence reads: CASSLGSGTDTQYF. The CDR3, as DNA: TGTGCCAGCAGCTTAGGTTCCGGCACAGATACGCAGTATTTT.